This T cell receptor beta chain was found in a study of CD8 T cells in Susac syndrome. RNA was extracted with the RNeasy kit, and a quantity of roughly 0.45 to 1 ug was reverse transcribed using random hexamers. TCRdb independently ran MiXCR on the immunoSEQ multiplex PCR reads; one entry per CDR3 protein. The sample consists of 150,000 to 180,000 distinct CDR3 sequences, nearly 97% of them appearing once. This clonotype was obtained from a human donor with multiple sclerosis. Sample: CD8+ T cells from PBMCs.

The CDR3 reads CASSAGQEAVFYNNEQFF. In DNA form, the CDR3 reads TGTGCCAGCAGTGCGGGGCAAGAGGCCGTGTTTTACAACAATGAGCAGTTCTTC. V is TRBV27 and J is TRBJ2-1, with D tentatively TRBD2 (6 bases). The CDR3 consists of 18 residues. V lost 5 bases to trimming and J lost 5 bases, with 25 bases between them. Germline-derived CDR1 and CDR2 are MNHEY and SMNVEV (reference sequence).